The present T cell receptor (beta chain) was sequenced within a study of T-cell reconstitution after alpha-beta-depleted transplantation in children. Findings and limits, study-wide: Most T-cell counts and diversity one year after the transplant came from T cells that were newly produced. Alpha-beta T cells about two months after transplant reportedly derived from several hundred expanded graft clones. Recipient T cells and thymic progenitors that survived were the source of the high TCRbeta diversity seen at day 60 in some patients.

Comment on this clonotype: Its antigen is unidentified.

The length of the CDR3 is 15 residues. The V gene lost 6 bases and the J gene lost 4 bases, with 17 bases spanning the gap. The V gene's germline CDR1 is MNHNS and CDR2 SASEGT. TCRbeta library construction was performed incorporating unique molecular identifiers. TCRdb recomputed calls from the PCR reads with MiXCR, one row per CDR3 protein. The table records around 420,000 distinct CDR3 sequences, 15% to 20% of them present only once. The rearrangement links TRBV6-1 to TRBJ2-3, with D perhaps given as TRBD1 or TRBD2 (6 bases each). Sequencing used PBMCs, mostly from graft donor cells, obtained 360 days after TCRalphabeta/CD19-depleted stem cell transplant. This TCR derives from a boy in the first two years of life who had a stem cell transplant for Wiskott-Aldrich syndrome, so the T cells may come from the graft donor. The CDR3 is CASSRFGGVADTQYF. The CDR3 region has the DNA TGTGCCAGCAGCCGCTTCGGGGGCGTAGCAGATACGCAGTATTTT.